One TCR beta chain is described in this entry. Its antigen is unidentified. The CDR3 loop spans 14 amino acids. The germline CDR1 and CDR2 sequences are SQVTM and ANQGSEA. V lost 5 bases and J lost 0; bases outside the gene matches: 5. Produced via immunoSEQ multiplex PCR; TCRdb's table is partial and in-frame only. The sample has some 52,000 clones; about 78% are singletons. The data derive from a study of T cells in localized non-small cell lung cancer. Overall study results and limits: Adjacent lung exhibited a median of approximately 59 among the 100 most abundant tumor clones. Among the tissues sampled, uninvolved adjacent lung had the highest T cell clonality, above tumor. Without multi-region sequencing, intratumor heterogeneity could not be excluded. Longer overall survival was linked to higher blood T cell density.

The receptor's source is a woman between 35 and 70 years old with stage II lung adenocarcinoma. The sequencing here drew on PBMCs, taken before any cancer treatment. The chain couples TRBV29-1 to TRBJ2-7; TRBD1 matches at 9 bases. The CDR3 nucleotides read TGCAGCGTTTTAGGACAGGGGACCTCCTACGAGCAGTACTTC. Protein: CSVLGQGTSYEQYF.